These T cell receptor beta chains were read from a single sample in a study of OX40 agonist ivuxolimab in advanced cancers. Libraries were prepared by immunoSEQ multiplex PCR; TCRdb keeps only in-frame clonotypes and omits some of them. The top ten hold 0.55% of the sample, which has over 100,000 clones, 85% to 90% seen once. Sample: CD4+ or CD8+ T cells sorted from blood, taken in a trial of the OX40 agonist ivuxolimab. All receptors derive from an adult with an advanced solid tumor such as melanoma, head and neck, liver or kidney cancer. Both conserved end residues are part of each CDR3. D genes are given only for firm matches. Clone size is not always given. Where it is, it says once, few, many or a class for expanded clones.

TRBJ2-2,NA,NA,TRBV27,CAGRPGPTATGELFF,TGTGCCGGCAGGCCCGGCCCCACAGCTACCGGGGAGCTGTTTTTT
TRBJ1-4,NA,NA,TRBV5-1,CASSLQGQEGEKLFF,TGCGCCAGCAGTTTACAGGGCCAGGAGGGTGAAAAACTGTTTTTT
TRBJ1-5,NA,TRBD1,TRBV28,CASSTVGTGALYSNQPQHF,TGTGCCAGCAGCACTGTAGGGACAGGGGCACTTTATAGCAATCAGCCCCAGCATTTT
TRBJ1-5,NA,NA,TRBV6-5,CASSPGHYSNQPQHF,TGTGCCAGCAGTCCCGGACACTATAGCAATCAGCCCCAGCATTTT
TRBJ2-3,NA,TRBD1,TRBV5-6,CASSSRTGVTDTQYF,TGTGCCAGCAGCTCTAGGACAGGGGTCACAGATACGCAGTATTTT
TRBJ2-2,NA,TRBD1,TRBV28,CASIRGMNTGELFF,TGTGCCAGCATCAGGGGGATGAACACCGGGGAGCTGTTTTTT
TRBJ2-7,NA,TRBD1,TRBV7-6,CASSPSGQGPYEQYF,TGTGCCAGCAGCCCTTCGGGACAGGGCCCCTACGAGCAGTACTTC
TRBJ1-1,NA,NA,TRBV2,CASRVGGPVDTEAFF,TGTGCCAGCAGGGTGGGGGGTCCGGTGGACACTGAAGCTTTCTTT
TRBJ1-6,few,NA,TRBV5-1,CASSSGVTLGSPLHF,TGCGCCAGCAGCTCGGGGGTAACACTAGGATCACCCCTCCACTTT
TRBJ2-7,NA,NA,TRBV9,CASSVAAGNAYEQYF,TGTGCCAGCAGCGTAGCGGCGGGGAACGCCTACGAGCAGTACTTC